Presented here are 12 T cell receptor beta chains from one specimen sequenced in a study of T cells in Graves' hyperthyroidism and ophthalmopathy. RNA transcripts gave rise to amplified TCR beta CDR3 regions. The TCR CDR3 was amplified in a first-round RT-PCR using the HTBI primer set. TCRdb recomputed calls from the multiplex PCR reads with MiXCR, one row per CDR3 protein. Of 45,000 to 55,000 distinct CDR3 sequences in the sample, about 53% were seen once. The sequencing sample was made of peripheral blood or thyroid tissue (not recorded which). The source of these receptors is a man aged 18 to 30 with Graves' hyperthyroidism.

This clonotype occurred many times. The CDR3 loop is CASSEATVNQPQHF. The CDR3, as DNA: TGTGCCAGCAGTGAAGCTACAGTTAATCAGCCCCAGCATTTT. The rearrangement links TRBV2 to TRBJ1-5; no clear D. CDR1 is SNHLY and CDR2 is FYNNEI in the germline V gene. The CDR3 length is 14 residues. V was trimmed by 0 bases and J by 4 bases, leaving 7 bases between them.

With respect to this clonotype: One end of the junction fails to match germline, which may point to a read error. The chain joins TRBV5-8 to TRBJ1-1, with D unclear. CDR3 length: 16 amino acids. Germline-derived CDR1 and CDR2 are SGHTS and YDEGEE. CDR3 sequence: CVSSQDGPGPNTEAFF. The DNA for the CDR3 is TGTGTCAGCAGCCAAGATGGTCCAGGCCCGAACACTGAAGCTTTCTTT.

This clonotype was found many times. This chain links TRBV6-1 with TRBJ1-1; 7 bases align to TRBD1. Per germline, CDR1 MNHNS and CDR2 SASEGT. V lost 6 bases, J lost 5 bases, and 6 bases stayed unmatched. The CDR3 sequence is 13 residues long. CDR3 in amino acids: CASRGGLGTEAFF. CDR3 in DNA: TGTGCCAGCAGAGGGGGCTTGGGGACTGAAGCTTTCTTT.

This clonotype was detected ten times or more. A junction boundary mismatches the germline segment, possibly from a read error. The CDR3 DNA is TGTGCCATCAGTGAGTCTGGACAGGGGGCCTACGAGCAGCACTTC. It encodes CAISESGQGAYEQHF. This chain joins TRBV10-3 and TRBJ2-7; 11 bases are a match to TRBD1. CDR3 length: 15 amino acids. Germline assignment: CDR1 ENHRY and CDR2 SYGVKD.

This clonotype was detected many times. This CDR3 reads CASSLAISSENTEAFF. The DNA of the CDR3 is TGCGCCAGCAGCTTGGCGATTAGCTCGGAGAACACTGAAGCTTTCTTT. The chain links TRBV5-1 to TRBJ1-1; D is ambiguous. Germline values: CDR1 SGHRS, CDR2 YFSETQ. V was clipped by 0 bases and J by 1 base, with 13 bases between them. CDR3 length equals 16 residues.

This clonotype was recorded a few times. This chain links TRBV9 with TRBJ2-7; D gene ambiguous. V lost 3 bases and J lost 2, with 0 bases in between. This CDR3 has 10 residues. Germline V gene data show CDR1 as SGDLS and CDR2 as YYNGEE. The CDR3 reads CASSAYEQYF. The CDR3 region has the DNA TGTGCCAGCAGCGCCTACGAGCAGTACTTC.

This rearrangement joins TRBV24-1 to TRBJ1-2, with TRBD1 as a possible D gene (5 bases). The V gene's germline CDR1 is KGHDR and CDR2 SFDVKD. Deletions cut 2 bases from V and 8 bases from J, with 14 bases between. CDR3 length: 14 residues. The CDR3 protein is CATSDSPGSRGYTF. The CDR3 DNA follows: TGTGCCACCAGTGATTCCCCAGGGTCACGAGGCTACACCTTC.

V usage is TRBV20-1 and J usage is TRBJ1-3; D gene uncertain. Germline V lookup: CDR1 DFQATT, CDR2 SNEGSKA (reference sequence). The CDR3 is 12 amino acids. V lost 8 bases and J 3 bases, leaving 11 bases between the germline ends. DNA of the CDR3: TGCAGTTCCGTCGAGGTTGGAAACACCATATATTTT. It is translated as CSSVEVGNTIYF.

V is TRBV10-3 and J is TRBJ1-5; a weak D match, TRBD1 (5 bases). Germline V CDR1 and CDR2: ENHRY, SYGVKD. V lost 5 bases and J 7 bases, leaving 6 bases between the germline ends. CDR3 length: 11 amino acids. The CDR3 bases are TGTGCCATCAGTACAGGCCAGCCCCAGCATTTT. Its translation is CAISTGQPQHF.

This clonotype was seen ten or more times. V gene TRBV7-2 combines with J gene TRBJ1-1; TRBD1 is a possible D gene (6 bases). Germline assignment: CDR1 SGHTA and CDR2 FQGNSA. V lost 6 bases and J lost 1, with 18 bases in between. The CDR3 has 16 residues. The CDR3 sequence is CASSTNGRQANTEAFF. CDR3 sequence (DNA): TGTGCCAGCAGTACCAACGGGCGACAGGCGAACACTGAAGCTTTCTTT.

The V call is TRBV20-1, the J call TRBJ2-7; 7 nucleotides align to TRBD1. The V segment lost 3 bases and the J segment 3 bases; nucleotides outside the gene matches: 8. The CDR3 runs to 14 residues. In germline, CDR1 is DFQATT, CDR2 SNEGSKA (reference sequence). The CDR3 coding sequence is TGCAGTGCTAGTGTGCCGGGACAGAACTACGAGCAGTACTTC. Translation gives CSASVPGQNYEQYF.

Only a few counts were recorded for this clonotype. This could be a read error, since a much larger clone is one nucleotide away. The chain employs TRBV28 and TRBJ2-5; 7 positions agree with TRBD1. This CDR3 comprises 12 residues. Germline assignment: CDR1 MDHEN and CDR2 SYDVKM. This chain's CDR3 is CASTPPRGTQCF. The CDR3 DNA follows: TGTGCCAGCACCCCCCCCAGGGGGACCCAGTGCTTC.